The 26 T cell receptor beta chains presented below share a single source sample, sequenced in a study of Ad26.COV2.S vaccination and SARS-CoV-2 variants. This sample's treatment: some 20 received Ad26.COV2.S at low or high dose, single or two shots; roughly five received placebo; per-sample allocation not given. Collection of samples fell on day 63 after the first vaccine or placebo injection. Profiled with immunoSEQ multiplex PCR; TCRdb holds only in-frame clones, not every one. Here the sample spans some 480,000 clones, 70% to 90% being singletons. The specimen comprised peripheral blood, sampled in a trial of Ad26.COV2.S vaccine versus placebo. Receptor source: a person between 18 and 65 years old who received the Ad26.COV2.S COVID-19 vaccine or a placebo.

The chain is built from TRBV27 and TRBJ2-2, with unresolved D. The germline V and J ends were trimmed by 2 bases and 0 bases, with 7 bases remaining between them. This CDR3 is 15 amino acids long. CDR1 is MNHEY and CDR2 is SMNVEV in the germline V gene (reference sequence). DNA for the CDR3: TGTGCCAGCAGTTTACGGTCCGCGAACACCGGGGAGCTGTTTTTT. Translating it yields CASSLRSANTGELFF.

The rearrangement links TRBV24-1 to TRBJ2-2; either TRBD1 or TRBD2 may supply D (6 bases each). V lost 4 bases to trimming and J lost 1 base, with 12 bases between them. This CDR3 contains 16 residues. Per germline, CDR1 KGHDR and CDR2 SFDVKD. The CDR3 is CATSDRGRKNTGELFF. The CDR3 nucleotides are TGTGCCACCAGTGACCGGGGGCGAAAGAACACCGGGGAGCTGTTTTTT.

Turning to this clone: Other DNA sequences in the sample encode the same CDR3. The genes are TRBV20-1 and TRBJ1-5; maybe TRBD1 (5 bases). The CDR3 contains 11 residues. The germline V and J ends were trimmed by 6 bases and 7 bases, with 10 bases remaining between them. The germline V gene has CDR1 DFQATT and CDR2 SNEGSKA (reference sequence). Written as DNA, the CDR3 is TGCAGTGCGGGCGGGGGGCAGCCCCAGCATTTT. This gives the protein CSAGGGQPQHF.

The chain recombines TRBV19 with TRBJ1-1; D unresolved. The CDR3 has 14 residues. Germline V lookup: CDR1 LNHDA, CDR2 SQIVND (reference sequence). Trimming removed 5 bases from V and 4 bases from J, with 14 bases in between. Here the CDR3 DNA reads TGTGCCAGTAGTCCAACGTCCGGTGGCACTGAAGCTTTCTTT. Translation: CASSPTSGGTEAFF.

Regarding this clone: The sample holds other DNA sequences that translate to the same CDR3. This chain connects TRBV7-6 to TRBJ2-7; maybe TRBD2 (5 bases). V lost 0 bases, J lost 4 bases, and 10 bases lay in between. Germline V gene data show CDR1 as SGHVS and CDR2 as FNYEAQ. CDR3 length: 14 amino acids. The CDR3 here is CASSLAGGPYEQYF. DNA of the CDR3: TGTGCCAGCAGCTTAGCCGGAGGTCCATACGAGCAGTACTTC.

J is TRBJ1-2 and V is TRBV27; the match to TRBD1 covers 7 bases. Germline V gene lookup returns CDR1 MNHEY and CDR2 SMNVEV (reference sequence). The CDR3 sequence is 14 residues long. The V and J ends lost 2 bases and 7 bases, in that order; junction bases with no gene match: 7. CDR3 sequence (DNA): TGTGCCAGCAGTTTACAGGGGACAGTTCGTGGCTACACCTTC. It translates to CASSLQGTVRGYTF.

This CDR3 is CSASSTTNEKLFF. The CDR3 DNA reads TGCAGCGCTTCAAGTACAACTAATGAAAAACTGTTTTTT. The chain has TRBV29-1 and TRBJ1-4, with no clear D. V shed 7 bases and J shed 0 bases, with 9 bases lying between them. The CDR3 is made up of 13 amino acids. Germline V gene sequence: CDR1 SQVTM, CDR2 ANQGSEA.

This sequence joins TRBV5-6 and TRBJ2-3; 10 bases map to TRBD2. V was clipped by 5 bases and J by 6 bases; unmatched bases: 12. Germline V gene data show CDR1 as SGHDT and CDR2 as YYEEEE. CDR3 size: 16 residues. CDR3 region: CASSPQTSGFRDTQYF. The CDR3 bases are TGTGCCAGCAGTCCCCAGACTAGCGGGTTTCGTGATACGCAGTATTTT.

This chain connects TRBV20-1 to TRBJ1-2, with a weak D call TRBD1 (5 bases). Looked up from germline, CDR1 is DFQATT and CDR2 is SNEGSKA (reference sequence). This CDR3 region has 12 residues. V gave up 3 bases and J gave up 8 bases, with 13 bases separating them. CDR3 sequence (DNA): TGCAGTGCTAGTCTGGCCTGGGGGGGCTACACCTTC. Translation: CSASLAWGGYTF.

This rearrangement joins TRBV19 to TRBJ2-1, with 7 bases identical to TRBD1. The CDR3 is 14 amino acids. The V and J ends lost 5 bases and 7 bases, in that order; junction bases with no gene match: 8. Per germline, CDR1 LNHDA and CDR2 SQIVND (reference sequence). This CDR3 is CASSAGTVLNEQFF. As DNA, the CDR3 is TGTGCCAGTAGTGCCGGGACAGTCTTGAATGAGCAGTTCTTC.

V gene TRBV2 combines with J gene TRBJ1-2, with D uncertain. V was clipped by 1 base and J by 8 bases, with 11 bases between them. Germline V gives CDR1 SNHLY, CDR2 FYNNEI. This CDR3 region has 13 residues. The CDR3 loop is CASSEEAGFGYTF. Here the CDR3 DNA reads TGTGCCAGCAGTGAAGAAGCCGGTTTCGGCTACACCTTC.

This chain uses TRBV19 with TRBJ2-3; D is undetermined. This CDR3 region has 11 residues. V dropped 0 bases and J dropped 5 bases, with 0 bases sitting between them. Germline CDR1 LNHDA, CDR2 SQIVND (reference sequence). CDR3 amino acids: CASSIEDTQYF. The CDR3 DNA follows: TGTGCCAGTAGTATAGAAGATACGCAGTATTTT.

The V gene is TRBV15, the J gene TRBJ1-1; 7 bases align to TRBD1. V was clipped by 6 bases and J by 7 bases; unmatched bases: 8. Germline V gene lookup returns CDR1 LNHNV and CDR2 YYDKDF (reference sequence). This CDR3 is 13 amino acids long. CDR3: CATSMTGRNEAFF. CDR3 sequence (DNA): TGTGCCACCAGTATGACAGGGAGGAATGAAGCTTTCTTT.

The chain couples TRBV7-8 to TRBJ2-7; TRBD1 is a possible D gene (6 bases). The V and J ends lost 5 bases and 6 bases respectively, with 17 bases between them. The CDR3 spans 14 residues. The germline V gene has CDR1 SGHVS and CDR2 FQNEAQ. In nucleotides, the CDR3 is TGTGCCAGCAGCCCGCTCCTACAGGGTTCCGAGCAGTACTTC. Translation: CASSPLLQGSEQYF.

The chain recombines TRBV30 with TRBJ1-2; D may be TRBD1 (5 bases). The V end was cut by 3 bases, the J end by 7 bases, with 12 bases between. Germline V gene data show CDR1 as GTSNPN and CDR2 as SVGIG (reference sequence). CDR3 length: 12 residues. CDR3 nucleotides: TGTGCCTGGAGAGGGGTGGACGGTGGCTACACCTTC. This encodes CAWRGVDGGYTF.

This clone appeared a single time. The V call is TRBV2, the J call TRBJ1-4; D is possibly TRBD1 (5 bases). The V and J ends lost 6 bases and 0 bases respectively, with 5 bases between them. Germline V gives CDR1 SNHLY, CDR2 FYNNEI. This CDR3 region has 13 residues. In DNA, the CDR3 is TGTGCCAGCAGGGGGGCAACTAATGAAAAACTGTTTTTT. Its protein product is CASRGATNEKLFF.

DNA of the CDR3: TGCGCCAGCAGCAATACCGGGACAGGGGCAGGTGGAAACACCATATATTTT. Translating it yields CASSNTGTGAGGNTIYF. The rearrangement joins TRBV5-1 to TRBJ1-3; 10 bases agree with TRBD1. CDR1 and CDR2 from the germline V gene are SGHRS and YFSETQ. The junction had 10 bases not matched to a gene; V was cut back by 4 bases and J by 3 bases. This CDR3 has 17 amino acids.

The CDR3 protein is CASSEGQKETQYF. As DNA, the CDR3 is TGCGCCAGCAGCGAGGGACAGAAAGAGACCCAGTACTTC. The J gene is TRBJ2-5, the V gene TRBV5-1, with 7 bases matching TRBD1. The V and J ends lost 4 bases and 3 bases, in that order; junction bases with no gene match: 3. CDR1 SGHRS and CDR2 YFSETQ come from the germline V gene. CDR3 size: 13 residues. Full variable domain (remainder filled in from reference TRBV5-1 and TRBJ2-5): KAGVTQTPRYLIKTRGQQVTLSCSPISGHRSVSWYQQTPGQGLQFLFEYFSETQRNKGNFPGRFSGRQFSNSRSEMNVSTLELGDSALYLCASSEGQKETQYFGPGTRLLVL.

V gene TRBV30 combines with J gene TRBJ1-1; D ambiguous. The CDR3 is made up of 12 amino acids. Germline lookup yields CDR1 GTSNPN and CDR2 SVGIG (reference sequence). V was cut by 4 bases and J by 1 base, with 7 bases left in between. CDR3 amino acids: CAWNWGNTEAFF. CDR3 bases: TGTGCCTGGAACTGGGGGAACACTGAAGCTTTCTTT. The complete variable domain, with remaining parts taken from reference TRBV30 and TRBJ1-1, reads SQTIHQWPATLVQPVGSPLSLECTVEGTSNPNLYWYRQAAGRGLQLLFYSVGIGQISSEVPQNLSASRPQDRQFILSSKKLLLSDSGFYLCAWNWGNTEAFFGQGTRLTVV.

The chain carries TRBV7-2 and TRBJ2-3; perhaps TRBD2 as D (6 bases). Trimming pared 2 bases from V and 7 bases from J, leaving 16 bases between. CDR1 SGHTA and CDR2 FQGNSA come from the germline V gene. The CDR3 length is 15 residues. CDR3: CASSLMTSPGNTQYF. The CDR3 nucleotides read TGTGCCAGCAGCTTAATGACTAGTCCCGGAAATACGCAGTATTTT.

This sequence joins TRBV27 and TRBJ2-1; 9 nucleotides agree with TRBD2. This CDR3 spans 14 amino acids. The germline CDR1 and CDR2 sequences are MNHEY and SMNVEV (reference sequence). V was clipped by 7 bases and J by 3 bases; unmatched bases: 4. This chain's CDR3 is CASKREVYYNEQFF. The CDR3 DNA sequence: TGTGCCAGCAAGCGGGAGGTATACTACAATGAGCAGTTCTTC.

The chain employs TRBV7-3 and TRBJ2-3; the D gene could be TRBD1 or TRBD2 (7 bases each). Germline CDR1 reads SGHTA; CDR2 reads FQGTGA. V was pared by 5 bases and J by 5 bases, with 14 bases between. This CDR3 is 14 amino acids long. For the CDR3, the DNA is TGTGCCAGCAGCCCGCAGGGGGGGAGAGATACGCAGTATTTT. Translated, it gives CASSPQGGRDTQYF.

The J gene is TRBJ2-1, the V gene TRBV19, with D perhaps matching TRBD2 (6 bases). The CDR3 loop spans 17 amino acids. Trimming left V 3 bases short and J 2 bases short, with 17 bases between. Germline V gene sequence: CDR1 LNHDA, CDR2 SQIVND (reference sequence). The CDR3 sequence is CASSIVGFGSPYNEQFF. In DNA form, the CDR3 reads TGTGCCAGTAGTATCGTGGGCTTCGGGAGTCCCTACAATGAGCAGTTCTTC.

CDR3 coding DNA: TGTGCCAGCAGTTCCCGTCCCGGGACAGGGGCGGCGGTCGAGCTGTTTTTT. This gives the protein CASSSRPGTGAAVELFF. V gene TRBV27 combines with J gene TRBJ2-2, with 10 bases lining up with TRBD1. CDR3 length equals 17 residues. Germline V CDR1 and CDR2: MNHEY, SMNVEV (reference sequence). J was trimmed by 11 bases and V by 4 bases; bases with no gene match: 16.

V usage is TRBV9 and J usage is TRBJ2-3, with D perhaps matching TRBD1 (5 bases). CDR1 and CDR2 (germline): SGDLS, YYNGEE. With 4 bases removed from V and 6 bases from J, the gap between germline ends came to 9 bases. This CDR3 spans 12 amino acids. This chain's CDR3 is CASSPGWDTQYF. CDR3 nucleotides: TGTGCCAGCAGCCCAGGGTGGGATACGCAGTATTTT.

The chain is built from TRBV10-3 and TRBJ2-6; D is ambiguous. V lost 6 bases and J lost 9, with 9 bases in between. The CDR3 spans 12 residues. Germline V gene sequence: CDR1 ENHRY, CDR2 SYGVKD. The DNA of the CDR3 is TGTGCCATCAGACGAGACGTCAACGTCCTGACTTTC. It specifies CAIRRDVNVLTF.